The entry that follows covers one TCR beta chain sequence. This entry belongs to a study of blood T cell repertoires in COVID-19. Study-level background: COVID-19 samples, acute and convalescent, were from the United States, Italy and Spain.

The CDR3 spans 16 residues. Trimming removed 0 bases from V and 0 bases from J, with 10 bases in between. Germline lookup yields CDR1 SGHRS and CDR2 YFSETQ. All enrollees were roughly 18 to 90 years old and from 20 to 30 US areas. Cohort 3 donors counted as recovered after two negative PCRs, clearance, or resolved symptoms. The table came from immunoSEQ multiplex PCR; TCRdb's copy has only in-frame clones and leaves some out. This repertoire shows around 430,000 clones, roughly 89% found once; its top ten account for approximately 9.3%. The sequence was collected from a woman aged 45-65 years who had recovered from COVID-19. This chain links TRBV5-1 with TRBJ1-3; maybe TRBD1 (5 bases). The material sequenced was PBMCs or T cells enriched from blood (not recorded which). The CDR3: CASSLAGGFSGNTIYF. In DNA form, the CDR3 reads TGCGCCAGCAGCTTGGCCGGGGGATTCTCTGGAAACACCATATATTTT.